This TCR beta chain was sequenced in a study of blood T cell repertoires in COVID-19. V lost 0 bases and J lost 12, with 12 bases in between. The CDR3 spans 12 residues. Germline V lookup: CDR1 SGHTS, CDR2 YDEGEE. Per the authors' pipeline: Reference gene primer amplification gave nucleated cell count estimates. The table came from immunoSEQ multiplex PCR; TCRdb's copy has only in-frame clones and leaves some out. V and J calls and clone size come straight from that table; D and trimming were deduced from the DNA. The repertoire consists of 150,000 to 200,000 clones, with 88% occurring once and the leading ten covering more than 25%.

The chain combines TRBV5-8 with TRBJ1-1, with D possibly matching TRBD1 (5 bases). This sequence originates from a man in his fifties or sixties with acute or convalescent COVID-19. The specimen sequenced was peripheral blood. The CDR3 DNA reads as TGTGCCAGCAGCTTGGACCTGGGGGGGTCTTTCTTT. This gives the protein CASSLDLGGSFF. Based on the CDR3 plus reference TRBV5-8 and TRBJ1-1, the full variable domain is EAGVTQSPTHLIKTRGQQATLRCSPISGHTSVYWYQQALGLGLQFLLWYDEGEERNRGNFPPRFSGRQFPNYSSELNVNALELEDSALYLCASSLDLGGSFFGQGTRLTVV.